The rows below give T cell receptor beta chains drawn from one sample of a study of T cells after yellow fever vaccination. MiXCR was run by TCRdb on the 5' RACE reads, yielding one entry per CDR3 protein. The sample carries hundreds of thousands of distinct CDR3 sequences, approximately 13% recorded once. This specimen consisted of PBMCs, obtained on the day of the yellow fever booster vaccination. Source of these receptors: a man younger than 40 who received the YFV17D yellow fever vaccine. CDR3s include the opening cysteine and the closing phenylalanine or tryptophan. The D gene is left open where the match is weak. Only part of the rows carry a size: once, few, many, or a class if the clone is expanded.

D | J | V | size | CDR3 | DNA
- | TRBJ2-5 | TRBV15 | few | CATSTRALRGETQYF | TGTGCCACCAGCACCCGGGCCTTAAGAGGGGAGACCCAGTACTTC
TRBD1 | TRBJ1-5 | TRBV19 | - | CATHEKQGVDNQPQHF | TGTGCCACCCACGAGAAGCAGGGGGTGGACAATCAGCCCCAGCATTTT
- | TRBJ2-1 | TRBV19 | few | CASNPNKVTEQFF | TGTGCCAGTAACCCGAATAAAGTTACTGAGCAGTTCTTC
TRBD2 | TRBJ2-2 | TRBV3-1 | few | CASSQDRGASGRANTGELFF | TGTGCCAGCAGCCAAGATCGGGGCGCTAGCGGGAGAGCGAACACCGGGGAGCTGTTTTTT
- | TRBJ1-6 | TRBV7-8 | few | CASSPRVPNSPLHF | TGTGCCAGCAGCCCCAGGGTCCCAAATTCACCCCTCCACTTT
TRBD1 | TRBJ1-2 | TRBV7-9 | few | CASSSYGQGASNYGYTF | TGTGCCAGCAGCTCCTATGGACAGGGAGCTTCGAACTATGGCTACACCTTC
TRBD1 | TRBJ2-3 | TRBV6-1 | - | CASSDRGSADTQYF | TGTGCCAGCAGTGACAGGGGGAGCGCAGATACGCAGTATTTT
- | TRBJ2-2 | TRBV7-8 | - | CASSLVWVGELFF | TGTGCCAGCAGCTTAGTGTGGGTCGGGGAGCTGTTTTTT
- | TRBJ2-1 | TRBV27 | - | CASSLSSDEYNEQFF | TGTGCCAGCAGCCTCTCAAGTGACGAATACAATGAGCAGTTCTTC
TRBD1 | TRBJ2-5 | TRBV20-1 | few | CSAKGTGETQYF | TGCAGTGCTAAGGGGACAGGGGAGACCCAGTACTTC
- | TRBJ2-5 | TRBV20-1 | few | CSGRVRETQYF | TGCAGTGGTAGGGTACGGGAGACCCAGTACTTC
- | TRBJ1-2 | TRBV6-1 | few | CASRTRDNYGYTF | TGTGCCAGCAGAACCCGGGACAACTATGGCTACACCTTC
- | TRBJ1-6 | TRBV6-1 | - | CASTGGVLNSPLHF | TGTGCCAGCACCGGGGGGGTTCTGAATTCACCCCTCCACTTT
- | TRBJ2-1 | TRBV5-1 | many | CASSSGLAKSSYNEQFF | TGCGCCAGCAGCTCCGGGCTAGCGAAAAGCTCCTACAATGAGCAGTTCTTC
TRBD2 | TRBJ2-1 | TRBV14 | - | CASSQVRLAGLNEQFF | TGTGCCAGCAGCCAAGTCCGCCTAGCGGGACTCAATGAGCAGTTCTTC
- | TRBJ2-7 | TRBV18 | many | CASSPPAAGDEQYF | TGTGCCAGCTCACCACCGGCTGCCGGGGACGAGCAGTACTTC
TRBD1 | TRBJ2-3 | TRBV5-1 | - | CASSLVQGATDTQYF | TGCGCCAGCAGCTTGGTACAGGGGGCTACAGATACGCAGTATTTT
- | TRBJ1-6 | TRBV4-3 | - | CASSQDPGSNSPLHF | TGCGCCAGCAGCCAAGATCCGGGATCTAATTCACCCCTCCACTTT
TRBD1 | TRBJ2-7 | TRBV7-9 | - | CASSPVRQGLYF | TGTGCCAGCAGCCCGGTACGACAGGGTCTGTACTTC
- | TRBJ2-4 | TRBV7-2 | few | CASSITDGKKHF | TGTGCCAGCAGCATAACGGACGGGAAAAAGCACTTC
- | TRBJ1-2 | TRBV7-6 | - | CASSLGVGDRGYTF | TGTGCCAGCAGCTTAGGGGTGGGGGATCGTGGCTACACCTTC
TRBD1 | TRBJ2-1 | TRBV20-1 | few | CSVWTGFNEQFF | TGCAGTGTCTGGACAGGTTTCAATGAGCAGTTCTTC
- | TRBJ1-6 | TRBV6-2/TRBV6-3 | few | CASSYFRTNNSPLHF | TGTGCCAGCAGTTATTTTCGGACTAATAATTCACCCCTCCACTTT
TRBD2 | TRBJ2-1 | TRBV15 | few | CATSRVGLAEYNEQFF | TGTGCCACCAGCAGAGTGGGACTAGCGGAGTACAATGAGCAGTTCTTC
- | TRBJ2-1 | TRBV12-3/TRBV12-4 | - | CASSTLRSSYNEQFF | TGTGCCAGCAGTACTCTAAGGAGCTCCTACAATGAGCAGTTCTTC
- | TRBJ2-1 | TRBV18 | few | CASLPPATNNEQFF | TGTGCCAGCCTTCCCCCGGCCACAAACAATGAGCAGTTCTTC
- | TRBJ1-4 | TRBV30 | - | CAWTTPAGEKLFF | TGTGCCTGGACGACACCGGCGGGGGAAAAACTGTTTTTT
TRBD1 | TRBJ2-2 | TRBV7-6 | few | CASSLGVGQGFTGELFF | TGTGCCAGCAGCTTGGGCGTAGGACAGGGCTTCACCGGGGAGCTGTTTTTT
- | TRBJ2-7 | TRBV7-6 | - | CASSLNLGIDEQYF | TGTGCCAGCAGCTTAAATTTGGGGATCGACGAGCAGTACTTC
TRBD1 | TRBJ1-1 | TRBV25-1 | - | CASSVLTGGMNTEAFF | TGTGCCAGCAGTGTACTGACAGGGGGTATGAACACTGAAGCTTTCTTT
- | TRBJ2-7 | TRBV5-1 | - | CASSLGDSGYEQYF | TGCGCCAGCAGCTTGGGGGACTCCGGATACGAGCAGTACTTC
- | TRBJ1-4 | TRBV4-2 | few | CASSLRVGAGEKLFF | TGTGCCAGCAGCCTCAGGGTGGGGGCCGGGGAAAAACTGTTTTTT
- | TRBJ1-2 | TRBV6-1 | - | CASSEAQGTNYGYTF | TGTGCCAGCAGTGAAGCGCAGGGAACGAACTATGGCTACACCTTC
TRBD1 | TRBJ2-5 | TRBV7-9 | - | CASSPPWTGIWQETQYF | TGTGCCAGCAGCCCCCCTTGGACAGGGATTTGGCAAGAGACCCAGTACTTC
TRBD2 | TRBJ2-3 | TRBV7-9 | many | CASSLGLAGVADTQYF | TGTGCCAGCAGCCTTGGACTAGCGGGAGTCGCAGATACGCAGTATTTT
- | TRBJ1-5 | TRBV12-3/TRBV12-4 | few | CASSLERGNQPQHF | TGTGCCAGCAGTTTAGAGAGGGGCAATCAGCCCCAGCATTTT
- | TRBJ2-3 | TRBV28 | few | CAPPRVHTDTQYF | TGTGCCCCACCCCGGGTACACACAGATACGCAGTATTTT
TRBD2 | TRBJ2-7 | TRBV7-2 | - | CASSLALSGRRGEQYF | TGTGCCAGCAGCTTAGCCTTAAGCGGGAGGAGGGGTGAGCAGTACTTC
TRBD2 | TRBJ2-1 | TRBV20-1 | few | CSARDINSGISRSYNEQFF | TGCAGTGCTAGAGATATTAATAGCGGGATTTCCCGCTCCTACAATGAGCAGTTCTTC
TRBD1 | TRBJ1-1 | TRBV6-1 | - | CANSETGGALSKAFF | TGTGCCAACAGTGAAACAGGGGGCGCGTTGAGTAAAGCTTTCTTT
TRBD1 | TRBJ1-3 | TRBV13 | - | CASSSSGGPSWTIYF | TGTGCCAGCAGCTCGTCAGGGGGCCCAAGCTGGACCATATATTTT
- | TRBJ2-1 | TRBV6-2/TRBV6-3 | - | CASSQGALARGGEQFF | TGTGCCAGCAGCCAAGGGGCATTGGCCCGTGGAGGTGAGCAGTTCTTC
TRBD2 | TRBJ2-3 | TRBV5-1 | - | CASSKSGTSGRHTDTQYF | TGCGCCAGCAGCAAATCCGGGACTAGCGGGAGGCACACAGATACGCAGTATTTT
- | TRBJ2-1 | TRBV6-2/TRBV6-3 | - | CASSTSGGLAYNEQFF | TGTGCCAGCAGTACCTCCGGGGGACTGGCCTACAATGAGCAGTTCTTC
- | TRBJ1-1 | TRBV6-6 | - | CASCGRGTEAFF | TGTGCCAGCTGCGGCCGGGGCACTGAAGCTTTCTTT